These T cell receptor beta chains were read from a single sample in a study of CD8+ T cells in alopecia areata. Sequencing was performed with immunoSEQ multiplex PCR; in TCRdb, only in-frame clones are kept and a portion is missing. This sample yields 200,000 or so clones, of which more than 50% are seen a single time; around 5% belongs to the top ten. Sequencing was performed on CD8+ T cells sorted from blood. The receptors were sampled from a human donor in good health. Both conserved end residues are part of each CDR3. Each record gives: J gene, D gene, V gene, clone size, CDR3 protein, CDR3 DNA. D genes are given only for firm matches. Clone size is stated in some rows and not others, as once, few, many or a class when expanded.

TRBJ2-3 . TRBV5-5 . CASSPSRLTSTDTQYF TGTGCCAGCAGCCCCTCGCGGCTCACTAGCACAGATACGCAGTATTTT
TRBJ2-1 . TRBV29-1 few CSVRGATYNEQFF TGCAGCGTCCGGGGGGCTACCTACAATGAGCAGTTCTTC
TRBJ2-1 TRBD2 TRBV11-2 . CASSSTSGGSYNEQFF TGTGCCAGCAGCTCTACTAGCGGGGGCTCCTACAATGAGCAGTTCTTC
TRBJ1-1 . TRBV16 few CASSQSATGPQIAFF TGTGCCAGCAGCCAATCGGCTACAGGGCCTCAAATAGCTTTCTTT
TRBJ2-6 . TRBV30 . CALTGSGANVLTF TGTGCCTTAACAGGGTCTGGGGCCAACGTCCTGACTTTC
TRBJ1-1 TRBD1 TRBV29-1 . CSVRQGGNTEAFF TGCAGCGTAAGACAGGGGGGGAACACTGAAGCTTTCTTT
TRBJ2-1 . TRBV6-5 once CASSPFVGEQFF TGTGCCAGCAGCCCTTTCGTGGGGGAGCAGTTCTTC
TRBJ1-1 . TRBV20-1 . CSALRGTEAFF TGCAGTGCGCTCAGAGGGACTGAAGCTTTCTTT
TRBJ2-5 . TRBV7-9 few CASSPSGSSEETQYF TGTGCCAGCAGCCCATCAGGGAGCAGCGAAGAGACCCAGTACTTC
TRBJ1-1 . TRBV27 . CASSLSAGAEAFF TGTGCCAGCAGTTTAAGCGCGGGGGCTGAAGCTTTCTTT
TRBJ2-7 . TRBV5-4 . CASSTGGEYEQYF TGTGCCAGCAGCACCGGGGGAGAATACGAGCAGTACTTC
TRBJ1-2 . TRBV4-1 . CASSQLTANYGYTF TGCGCCAGCAGCCAGCTGACGGCTAACTATGGCTACACCTTC
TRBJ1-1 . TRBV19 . CASTRRGLGAFF TGTGCCAGTACGCGCAGGGGCCTGGGAGCTTTCTTT
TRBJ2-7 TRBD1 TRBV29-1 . CSVELVRTGPHEQYF TGCAGCGTTGAATTGGTGCGGACAGGGCCTCACGAGCAGTACTTC
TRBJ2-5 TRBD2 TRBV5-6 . CATAPGGNQETQYF TGTGCCACTGCGCCGGGGGGTAACCAAGAGACCCAGTACTTC
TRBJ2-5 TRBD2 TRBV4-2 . CASSQDLGLAETQYF TGTGCCAGCAGCCAAGATCTTGGACTAGCTGAGACCCAGTACTTC
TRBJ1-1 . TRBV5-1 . CASSHRNTEAFF TGCGCCAGCAGTCATCGTAACACTGAAGCTTTCTTT
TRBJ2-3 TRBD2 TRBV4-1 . CASSQRASGDSTDTQYF TGCGCCAGCAGCCAACGGGCTAGCGGCGATAGCACAGATACGCAGTATTTT
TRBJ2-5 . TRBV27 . CASSLFSKETQYF TGTGCCAGCAGTTTGTTCAGCAAGGAGACCCAGTACTTC
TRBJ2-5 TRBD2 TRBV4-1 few CASSQTSGGAGETQYF TGCGCCAGCAGCCAAACGAGCGGGGGGGCAGGAGAGACCCAGTACTTC
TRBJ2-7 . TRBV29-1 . CSVEDLGGYEQYF TGCAGCGTTGAAGATCTTGGGGGCTACGAGCAGTACTTC
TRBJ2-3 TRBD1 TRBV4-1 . CASSQEGAGGVDTQYF TGCGCCAGCAGCCAAGAGGGAGCAGGGGGAGTGGATACGCAGTATTTT
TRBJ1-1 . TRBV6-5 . CASSPSGSNTEAFF TGTGCCAGCAGCCCCTCAGGGTCGAACACTGAAGCTTTCTTT
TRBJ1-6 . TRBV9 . CASSVELESYNSPLHF TGTGCCAGCAGCGTAGAGTTAGAATCCTATAATTCACCCCTCCACTTT
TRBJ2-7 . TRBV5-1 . CASSLAVESSYEQYF TGCGCCAGCAGCTTGGCCGTTGAGAGCTCCTACGAGCAGTACTTC
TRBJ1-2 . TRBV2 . CASSEVAGVCTF TGTGCCAGCAGTGAAGTGGCAGGTGTGTGCACCTTC
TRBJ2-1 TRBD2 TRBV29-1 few CSVEYSGGDNEQFF TGCAGCGTTGAGTATAGCGGGGGGGACAATGAGCAGTTCTTC
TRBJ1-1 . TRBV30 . CAWRESGSMNTEAFF TGTGCCTGGAGAGAATCAGGTTCCATGAACACTGAAGCTTTCTTT
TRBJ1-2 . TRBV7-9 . CASSLTDYGYTF TGTGCCAGCAGCTTAACGGACTATGGCTACACCTTC
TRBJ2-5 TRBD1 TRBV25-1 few CASSEGTGETETQYF TGTGCCAGCAGTGAAGGGACAGGGGAGACGGAGACCCAGTACTTC
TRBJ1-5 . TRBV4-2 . CASSQDPSSNQPQHF TGTGCCAGCAGCCAAGATCCCAGTAGCAATCAGCCCCAGCATTTT
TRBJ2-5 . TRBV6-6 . CASSPTIGGLKTQYF TGTGCCAGCAGCCCTACTATTGGGGGGCTGAAGACCCAGTACTTC
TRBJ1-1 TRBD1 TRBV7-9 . CASSSILPGTGSTEAFF TGTGCCAGCAGCTCCATCCTTCCCGGGACAGGGTCCACTGAAGCTTTCTTT
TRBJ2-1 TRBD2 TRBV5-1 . CASSWTGTRWNEQFF TGCGCCAGCAGCTGGACCGGGACTAGATGGAATGAGCAGTTCTTC
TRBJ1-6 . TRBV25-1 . CASSEPGGRNSPLHF TGTGCCAGCAGTGAGCCGGGAGGCCGTAATTCACCCCTCCACTTT
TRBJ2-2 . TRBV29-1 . CAGPEGTGELFF TGCGCGGGGCCCGAGGGCACCGGGGAGCTGTTTTTT
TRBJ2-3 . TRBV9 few CASSVGITSQGDTQYF TGTGCCAGCAGCGTAGGTATAACTAGCCAGGGGGATACGCAGTATTTT
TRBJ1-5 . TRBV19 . CASSVTGYSNQPQHF TGTGCCAGTAGTGTTACAGGGTATAGCAATCAGCCCCAGCATTTT
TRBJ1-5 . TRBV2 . CASSDFTSNQPQHF TGTGCCAGCAGTGATTTTACGAGCAATCAGCCCCAGCATTTT
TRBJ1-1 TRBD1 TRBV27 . CASSRTGYDTEAFF TGTGCCAGCTCACGGACAGGATACGACACTGAAGCTTTCTTT
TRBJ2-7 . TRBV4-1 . CASSQEGGYEQYF TGCGCCAGCAGCCAAGAGGGAGGCTACGAGCAGTACTTC
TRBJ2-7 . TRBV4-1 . CASSQVNRGEQYF TGCGCCAGCAGCCAGGTCAATAGGGGCGAGCAGTACTTC
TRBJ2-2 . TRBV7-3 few CASSLLGTGELFF TGTGCCAGCAGCTTATTAGGCACCGGGGAGCTGTTTTTT
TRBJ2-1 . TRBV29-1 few CSVEFQLGFLKSYNEQFF TGCAGCGTTGAATTCCAGCTTGGATTTCTCAAATCCTACAATGAGCAGTTCTTC
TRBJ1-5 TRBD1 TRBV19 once CASIGNRGGQPQHF TGTGCCAGTATCGGAAACAGGGGTGGTCAGCCCCAGCATTTT
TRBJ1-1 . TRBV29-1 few CSVDPGLVNTEAFF TGCAGCGTTGACCCAGGGTTGGTGAACACTGAAGCTTTCTTT
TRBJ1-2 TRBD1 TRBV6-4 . CASSDNGGQPTLYGYTF TGTGCCAGCAGTGACAACGGGGGACAGCCAACGCTCTATGGCTACACCTTC
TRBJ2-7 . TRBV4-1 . CASSQDSGDTDGTDNYEQYF TGCGCCAGCAGCCAAGATTCCGGGGACACAGACGGGACGGATAACTACGAGCAGTACTTC
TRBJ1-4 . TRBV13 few CASSLAGDSTKKLFF TGTGCCAGCAGCCTAGCCGGGGACTCGACGAAAAAACTGTTTTTT
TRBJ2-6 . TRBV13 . CASSYYAGAGANVLTF TGTGCCAGCAGCTACTACGCAGGGGCTGGGGCCAACGTCCTGACTTTC
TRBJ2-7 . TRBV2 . CASRGGGYEQYF TGTGCCAGCAGGGGTGGAGGCTACGAGCAGTACTTC
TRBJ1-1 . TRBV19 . CASSSPGPMNTEAFF TGTGCCAGTAGTAGCCCGGGACCTATGAACACTGAAGCTTTCTTT
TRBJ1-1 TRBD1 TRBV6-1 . CASSADRVEAFF TGTGCCAGCAGCGCGGACAGGGTTGAAGCTTTCTTT
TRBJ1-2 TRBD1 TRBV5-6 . CASSSGGAAYGYTF TGTGCCAGCAGCTCAGGGGGCGCGGCGTATGGCTACACCTTC
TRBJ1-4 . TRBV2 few CASQYSAYGTNEKLFF TGTGCCAGCCAGTACAGTGCCTATGGAACTAATGAAAAACTGTTTTTT
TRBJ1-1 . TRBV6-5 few CASSYRGEVPEAFF TGTGCCAGCAGTTACAGAGGGGAGGTCCCTGAAGCTTTCTTT
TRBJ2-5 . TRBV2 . CASSEEGTEEETQYF TGTGCCAGCAGCGAAGAGGGGACGGAAGAAGAGACCCAGTACTTC
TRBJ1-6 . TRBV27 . CASSWGDHNSPLHF TGTGCCAGCAGTTGGGGGGACCATAATTCACCCCTCCACTTT